What follows are 17 T cell receptor beta chains derived from one specimen sequenced in a study of glioma-infiltrating T cells after dendritic cell vaccination. Time point here: after dendritic cell vaccination, including at tumor progression/relapse. The table came from immunoSEQ multiplex PCR; TCRdb's copy has only in-frame clones and leaves some out. The table has about 58,000 clones, more than 75% seen once. The sequencing used blood, collected after dendritic cell vaccination. These receptors were taken from a human donor with glioblastoma.

This clone showed up just once. The chain joins TRBV28 to TRBJ2-3; possible D gene TRBD1, 6 bases. V gave up 5 bases and J gave up 4 bases, with 19 bases separating them. Germline V gives CDR1 MDHEN, CDR2 SYDVKM. CDR3 length: 16 residues. The CDR3 DNA reads as TGTGCCAGCAGTCCTTATGGTACAGGGATTTCAGATACGCAGTATTTT. It specifies CASSPYGTGISDTQYF.

This chain joins TRBV28 and TRBJ2-1; tentative D call: TRBD1 (5 bases). Germline V gene data show CDR1 as MDHEN and CDR2 as SYDVKM. Trimming removed 8 bases at V and 6 bases at J, with 20 bases between. The CDR3 extends over 15 amino acids. CDR3 DNA: TGTGCCAGCCTCTACGGAAACCGCAGGGTCAATGAGCAGTTCTTC. Its translation: CASLYGNRRVNEQFF.

The chain couples TRBV4-1 to TRBJ1-1; D is unresolved. The CDR3 covers 15 residues. Trimming took off 1 base at V and 0 bases at J, with 9 bases between the two ends. The germline V gene has CDR1 MGHRA and CDR2 YSYEKL. The CDR3 DNA sequence: TGCGCCAGCAGCCAAGGAGAGGTACTGAACACTGAAGCTTTCTTT. It encodes CASSQGEVLNTEAFF.

The chain has TRBV5-1 and TRBJ2-3, with 12 bases matching TRBD2. In germline, CDR1 is SGHRS, CDR2 YFSETQ. The CDR3 sequence is 20 residues long. V lost 3 bases, J lost 0 bases, and 14 bases stayed unmatched. Here the CDR3 reads CASSSRLAGEISPSTDTQYF. In DNA, the CDR3 is TGCGCCAGCAGCTCCAGACTAGCGGGGGAGATATCACCGAGCACAGATACGCAGTATTTT.

This chain connects TRBV27 to TRBJ1-2; TRBD1 matches at 7 bases. V lost 8 bases, J lost 7 bases, and 7 bases stayed unmatched. The CDR3 contains 12 residues. Germline values: CDR1 MNHEY, CDR2 SMNVEV (reference sequence). The CDR3 coding sequence is TGTGCCAGCCGCCAGGGGGAAGGTGGCTACACCTTC. Translation: CASRQGEGGYTF.

The chain employs TRBV30 and TRBJ1-1; TRBD1 might be the D (6 bases). CDR3 length equals 11 residues. Germline CDR1 and CDR2: GTSNPN and SVGIG (reference sequence). Trimming left V 5 bases short and J 8 bases short, with 12 bases between. The CDR3 is CAWAGQTEAFF. In DNA form, the CDR3 reads TGTGCCTGGGCTGGACAGACCGAAGCTTTCTTT. The full variable domain, its missing parts supplied by reference TRBV30 and TRBJ1-1, is SQTIHQWPATLVQPVGSPLSLECTVEGTSNPNLYWYRQAAGRGLQLLFYSVGIGQISSEVPQNLSASRPQDRQFILSSKKLLLSDSGFYLCAWAGQTEAFFGQGTRLTVV.

The chain links TRBV7-2 to TRBJ2-5; 9 nucleotides align to TRBD1. The last part of the DNA fits TRBJ2-7 better; the J call may be wrong. CDR3 length: 14 residues. CDR1 and CDR2 from the germline V gene are SGHTA and FQGNSA. This CDR3 is CASTSGQGSYEQYF. The CDR3 DNA is TGTGCCAGCACGTCGGGACAGGGCTCCTACGAGCAGTACTTC.

The chain carries TRBV7-2 and TRBJ2-5, with TRBD2 matching over 10 bases. Trimming removed 5 bases from V and 5 bases from J; junction bases left unmatched: 11. CDR1 and CDR2 from the germline V gene are SGHTA and FQGNSA. The CDR3 covers 16 residues. The DNA for the CDR3 is TGTGCCAGCAGCCCCATGAGCGGGGGGGCCGCCGAGACCCAGTACTTC. It specifies CASSPMSGGAAETQYF.

V gene TRBV5-8 combines with J gene TRBJ1-2, with 8 bases that match TRBD1. This CDR3 has 16 residues. V lost 1 base to trimming and J lost 3 bases; unmatched junction nucleotides: 8. Germline V lookup: CDR1 SGHTS, CDR2 YDEGEE. The CDR3 reads CASSLLGQGADYGYTF. Here the CDR3 DNA reads TGTGCCAGCAGCTTGTTGGGGCAGGGGGCGGACTATGGCTACACCTTC.

CDR3 residues: CASRTGAGEQYF. The CDR3 DNA reads TGTGCCAGCAGAACAGGGGCGGGCGAGCAGTACTTC. The gene calls are TRBV13 and TRBJ2-7; 7 bases fit TRBD1. The CDR3 runs 12 residues. CDR1 PRHDT and CDR2 FYEKMQ come from the germline V gene (reference sequence). Trimming at V came to 6 bases and at J to 6 bases, leaving 5 bases not matched to a gene. Full variable domain (missing parts from reference TRBV13 and TRBJ2-7): AAGVIQSPRHLIKEKRETATLKCYPIPRHDTVYWYQQGPGQDPQFLISFYEKMQSDKGSIPDRFSAQQFSDYHSELNMSSLELGDSALYFCASRTGAGEQYFGPGTRLTVT.

The chain recombines TRBV5-1 with TRBJ2-7; 10 bases agree with TRBD1. Germline V lookup: CDR1 SGHRS, CDR2 YFSETQ. The CDR3 is 15 residues long. With 4 bases clipped from V and 2 bases from J, the junction kept 6 bases outside the gene matches. CDR3 protein: CASSLEGTGAYEQYF. The CDR3 DNA follows: TGCGCCAGCAGCCTGGAAGGGACAGGGGCCTACGAGCAGTACTTC.

A few counts support this clone. V gene TRBV25-1 combines with J gene TRBJ2-7; D is possibly TRBD1 (6 bases). The CDR3 is 15 residues long. Germline CDR1 and CDR2: MGHDK and SYGVNS. With 5 bases removed from V and 4 bases from J, the gap between germline ends came to 18 bases. For the CDR3, the DNA is TGTGCCAGCAGTCCGGTGGACAGCACTTCGTACGAGCAGTACTTC. Amino acids: CASSPVDSTSYEQYF.

This chain connects TRBV4-2 to TRBJ2-6, with 11 bases fitting TRBD1. There are 21 residues in the CDR3. The V and J ends lost 0 bases and 4 bases, in that order; junction bases with no gene match: 14. Germline CDR1 LGHNA, CDR2 YNFKEQ. This chain's CDR3 is CASSQDTQRVGQGAGANVLTF. The CDR3, as DNA: TGTGCCAGCAGCCAAGATACTCAGCGGGTAGGACAGGGGGCCGGGGCCAACGTCCTGACTTTC.

The chain carries TRBV28 and TRBJ1-5; the D gene is possibly TRBD1 (5 bases). The ends were cut back, 2 bases at V and 1 base at J, with 15 bases in the middle. This CDR3 contains 17 residues. The germline V gene has CDR1 MDHEN and CDR2 SYDVKM. The CDR3 DNA sequence: TGTGCCAGCAGTTTAGAGGGGAGGCTTGGAAGCAATCAGCCCCAGCATTTT. Translated, it gives CASSLEGRLGSNQPQHF.

The rearrangement uses TRBV4-2 and TRBJ1-2, with D possibly being TRBD1 (5 bases). V was pared by 0 bases and J by 4 bases, with 12 bases between. The CDR3 length is 15 residues. Germline CDR1 and CDR2: LGHNA and YNFKEQ. The CDR3 bases are TGTGCCAGCAGCCAAGATCTTGGGGGACTCTATGGCTACACCTTC. This encodes CASSQDLGGLYGYTF.

The V and J genes are TRBV6-1 and TRBJ1-2; D not resolved. CDR3 length: 15 amino acids. V lost 7 bases, J lost 2 bases, and 17 bases lay in between. Germline assignment: CDR1 MNHNS and CDR2 SASEGT. CDR3 residues: CASNPGPNQNYGYTF. The CDR3 coding sequence is TGTGCCAGCAACCCCGGTCCAAATCAAAACTATGGCTACACCTTC.

The genes are TRBV30 and TRBJ2-4, with 8 nucleotides matching TRBD1. CDR3 length: 16 residues. The V and J ends lost 2 bases and 4 bases, in that order; junction bases with no gene match: 10. The germline CDR1 and CDR2 sequences are GTSNPN and SVGIG (reference sequence). The CDR3 coding sequence is TGTGCCTGGAGTTTAACCTACGGACAGGGTAAAAACATTCAGTACTTC. It specifies CAWSLTYGQGKNIQYF. The complete variable domain, with remaining parts taken from reference TRBV30 and TRBJ2-4, reads SQTIHQWPATLVQPVGSPLSLECTVEGTSNPNLYWYRQAAGRGLQLLFYSVGIGQISSEVPQNLSASRPQDRQFILSSKKLLLSDSGFYLCAWSLTYGQGKNIQYFGAGTRLSVL.